A single sample is the source of the 32 T cell receptor beta chains below, sequenced in a study of cytomegalovirus exposure and HLA in healthy donors. Vbeta (60) and Jbeta (13) primers were used in the PCR. The data were produced by immunoSEQ multiplex PCR, yet TCRdb's version contains in-frame clones alone and is incomplete. The table lists more than 85,000 clones, 65% to 85% of them singletons. The material sequenced was PBMCs. The receptors come from a male donor in good health and CMV-seronegative.

V gene TRBV7-3 combines with J gene TRBJ2-1; 8 positions agree with TRBD2. The ends lost 5 bases at V and 7 bases at J; junction bases unmatched: 13. The germline gives CDR1 SGHTA, CDR2 FQGTGA. This CDR3 has 16 amino acids. CDR3 protein: CASSLLGAGDGNEQFF. The CDR3 nucleotides read TGTGCCAGCAGCCTCCTTGGAGCGGGAGATGGGAATGAGCAGTTCTTC.

The J gene is TRBJ1-1, the V gene TRBV27; no definite D call. Per germline, CDR1 MNHEY and CDR2 SMNVEV (reference sequence). CDR3 length: 14 residues. Trimming stripped 5 bases from V and 1 base from J, with 11 bases between. The CDR3 DNA sequence: TGTGCCAGCAGTCCCTTGGAGGGGAACACTGAAGCTTTCTTT. Translation gives CASSPLEGNTEAFF.

This chain uses TRBV19 with TRBJ2-4; 8 nucleotides align to TRBD2. CDR1 and CDR2 from the germline V gene are LNHDA and SQIVND (reference sequence). There are 15 residues in the CDR3. Trimming at V came to 4 bases and at J to 7 bases, leaving 9 bases not matched to a gene. CDR3 DNA sequence: TGTGCCAGTAGTACCGGACTAGCAAAGGGGAACATTCAGTACTTC. Translated, it gives CASSTGLAKGNIQYF. Full variable domain (outside the CDR3, taken from reference TRBV19 and TRBJ2-4): DGGITQSPKYLFRKEGQNVTLSCEQNLNHDAMYWYRQDPGQGLRLIYYSQIVNDFQKGDIAEGYSVSREKKESFPLTVTSAQKNPTAFYLCASSTGLAKGNIQYFGAGTRLSVL.

The genes are TRBV28 and TRBJ1-1; D not resolved. CDR1 is MDHEN and CDR2 is SYDVKM in the germline V gene. This CDR3 spans 14 amino acids. Trimming shortened V by 2 bases and J by 1 base, and 8 bases separated the two germline ends. The CDR3 bases are TGTGCCAGCAGTTTAAGTAACGGGAACACTGAAGCTTTCTTT. Translated: CASSLSNGNTEAFF.

The J gene is TRBJ1-5, the V gene TRBV30; the match to TRBD1 covers 9 bases. The CDR3 length is 14 residues. Germline values: CDR1 GTSNPN, CDR2 SVGIG (reference sequence). The J segment lost 8 bases and the V segment lost 1 base, leaving 6 bases of the junction unmatched. The DNA of the CDR3 is TGTGCCTGGAGTGAGGGACAGGGTTCAGAGCCCCAGCATTTT. Its protein product is CAWSEGQGSEPQHF.

The V and J genes are TRBV9 and TRBJ1-2; D unresolved. This CDR3 spans 13 amino acids. CDR1 and CDR2 from the germline V gene are SGDLS and YYNGEE. Trimming removed 4 bases at V and 3 bases at J, with 10 bases between. As DNA, the CDR3 is TGTGCCAGCAGCCCCCGGGGAGACTATGGCTACACCTTC. Residues: CASSPRGDYGYTF. The full variable domain, completed using reference TRBV9 and TRBJ1-2, is DSGVTQTPKHLITATGQRVTLRCSPRSGDLSVYWYQQSLDQGLQFLIQYYNGEERAKGNILERFSAQQFPDLHSELNLSSLELGDSALYFCASSPRGDYGYTFGSGTRLTVV.

The chain employs TRBV10-1 and TRBJ2-1, with a tentative D call TRBD1 (5 bases). CDR1 and CDR2 from the germline V gene are WNHNN and SYGVQD (reference sequence). The germline V and J ends were trimmed by 3 bases and 6 bases, with 6 bases remaining between them. The CDR3 is 12 residues long. CDR3: CASSEGVNEQFF. CDR3 sequence (DNA): TGCGCCAGCAGTGAAGGGGTCAATGAGCAGTTCTTC.

V gene TRBV28 combines with J gene TRBJ2-7; TRBD2 matches 11 bases. V was clipped by 3 bases and J by 7 bases; unmatched bases: 8. This CDR3 has 15 residues. The V gene's germline CDR1 is MDHEN and CDR2 SYDVKM. CDR3 residues: CASSLTSGALVEQYF. CDR3 DNA sequence: TGTGCCAGCAGTTTGACTAGCGGGGCTCTTGTGGAGCAGTACTTC.

This clone was counted once. J is TRBJ2-1 and V is TRBV5-6, with a tentative D call TRBD2 (7 bases). This CDR3 has 15 residues. V gave up 1 base and J gave up 0 bases, with 8 bases separating them. Germline V gene data show CDR1 as SGHDT and CDR2 as YYEEEE. CDR3: CASSLRGGSYNEQFF. The DNA for the CDR3 is TGTGCCAGCAGCTTGAGGGGGGGCTCCTACAATGAGCAGTTCTTC.

The J gene is TRBJ2-7, the V gene TRBV7-2, with D tentatively TRBD2 (5 bases). Germline CDR1 SGHTA, CDR2 FQGNSA. The CDR3 sequence is 14 residues long. Trimming shortened V by 2 bases and J by 1 base, and 9 bases separated the two germline ends. For the CDR3, the DNA is TGTGCCAGCAGCTTAACGGGATCTTCCTACGAGCAGTACTTC. Translation: CASSLTGSSYEQYF.

This chain links TRBV13 with TRBJ2-1; no clear D. Per germline, CDR1 PRHDT and CDR2 FYEKMQ (reference sequence). Deletions cut 3 bases from V and 9 bases from J, with 21 bases between. There are 16 residues in the CDR3. In nucleotides, the CDR3 is TGTGCCAGCAGCTTGGGTTCGTCTATTATGGAGATTGAGCAGTTCTTC. It codes for CASSLGSSIMEIEQFF.

The CDR3 sequence: CASRASRVHTDTQYF. CDR3 coding DNA: TGTGCCAGCAGAGCCAGCAGGGTGCACACAGATACGCAGTATTTT. This sequence joins TRBV6-6 and TRBJ2-3; D may be TRBD1 (5 bases). CDR3 size: 15 residues. Germline CDR1 MNHNY, CDR2 SVGAGI (reference sequence). Trimming pared 6 bases from V and 2 bases from J, leaving 15 bases between.

This clone appeared a few times. The CDR3 nucleotides read TGCGCCAGCAGCCAAGGCATCGGCGGCAGGGGGACTGAGCAGTTCTTC. This encodes CASSQGIGGRGTEQFF. The rearrangement uses TRBV4-3 and TRBJ2-1; TRBD1 aligns across 7 bases. Trimming removed 1 base from V and 9 bases from J; junction bases left unmatched: 12. Germline-derived CDR1 and CDR2 are LGHNA and YSLEER. This CDR3 is 16 amino acids long.

CDR3 sequence (DNA): TGTGCCAGCAGCTTACAGAATGAGCAGTTCTTC. This encodes CASSLQNEQFF. The chain carries TRBV11-2 and TRBJ2-1, with D unresolved. The germline gives CDR1 SGHAT, CDR2 FQNNGV. Deletions cut 2 bases from V and 7 bases from J, with 3 bases between. The CDR3 contains 11 residues. The whole variable domain, filled in from reference TRBV11-2 and TRBJ2-1, reads EAGVAQSPRYKIIEKRQSVAFWCNPISGHATLYWYQQILGQGPKLLIQFQNNGVVDDSQLPKDRFSAERLKGVDSTLKIQPAKLEDSAVYLCASSLQNEQFFGPGTRLTVL.

J is TRBJ2-7 and V is TRBV7-8, with D perhaps matching TRBD2 (5 bases). With 5 bases removed from V and 2 bases from J, the gap between germline ends came to 19 bases. Germline CDR1 is SGHVS and CDR2 is FQNEAQ. This CDR3 is 16 amino acids long. DNA for the CDR3: TGTGCCAGCAGCCCCAAGCCGGGGAAGTTTACCTACGAGCAGTACTTC. It encodes CASSPKPGKFTYEQYF.

The V and J genes are TRBV30 and TRBJ2-5; 7 bases are a match to TRBD2. Germline V gene data show CDR1 as GTSNPN and CDR2 as SVGIG (reference sequence). V was pared by 4 bases and J by 2 bases, with 7 bases of the junction left unmatched. CDR3 length: 14 amino acids. CDR3 residues: CAWNMRAGQETQYF. CDR3 DNA sequence: TGTGCCTGGAACATGAGAGCGGGGCAAGAGACCCAGTACTTC.

This clone was found once. V and J are TRBV28 and TRBJ2-7; TRBD2 matches 7 bases. V lost 4 bases to trimming and J lost 4 bases; unmatched junction nucleotides: 13. Germline CDR1 reads MDHEN; CDR2 reads SYDVKM. CDR3 length equals 16 residues. CDR3 nucleotides: TGTGCCAGCAGTTATACCCTCTTTAGCGGGCAATACGAGCAGTACTTC. Residues: CASSYTLFSGQYEQYF.

The chain carries TRBV27 and TRBJ2-7; D possibly corresponds to TRBD2 (6 bases). V shed 2 bases and J shed 5 bases, with 16 bases lying between them. Per germline, CDR1 MNHEY and CDR2 SMNVEV (reference sequence). The CDR3 is 15 residues long. CDR3 residues: CASSLIGGSGNEQYF. Here the CDR3 DNA reads TGTGCCAGCAGTTTAATTGGAGGGAGCGGAAACGAGCAGTACTTC.

This clone has just a few counts. The genes are TRBV18 and TRBJ2-2; 8 nucleotides match TRBD1. Looked up from germline, CDR1 is KGHSH and CDR2 is LQKENI. With V trimmed by 6 bases and J by 3 bases, 9 bases remained unmatched. The CDR3 has 16 amino acids. This CDR3 reads CASSGDRGTDTGELFF. CDR3 sequence (DNA): TGTGCCAGCTCTGGAGACAGGGGAACGGACACCGGGGAGCTGTTTTTT. Combining the CDR3 with reference TRBV18 and TRBJ2-2 gives the whole variable domain NAGVMQNPRHLVRRRGQEARLRCSPMKGHSHVYWYRQLPEEGLKFMVYLQKENIIDESGMPKERFSAEFPKEGPSILRIQQVVRGDSAAYFCASSGDRGTDTGELFFGEGSRLTVL.

The chain employs TRBV5-1 and TRBJ2-3, with D possibly TRBD1 on 6 matching bases. The CDR3 extends over 13 amino acids. Trimming stripped 3 bases from V and 14 bases from J, with 19 bases between. Germline V gene sequence: CDR1 SGHRS, CDR2 YFSETQ. DNA of the CDR3: TGCGCCAGCAGCTCCACACCCCAGGGGTTGCGGTATTTT. Its translation: CASSSTPQGLRYF.

This chain joins TRBV5-1 and TRBJ1-2; 7 bases agree with TRBD1. In germline, CDR1 is SGHRS, CDR2 YFSETQ. This CDR3 is 14 amino acids long. V gave up 4 bases and J gave up 3 bases; unmatched junction bases: 6. The CDR3 reads CASSAVTGDYGYTF. The CDR3 coding sequence is TGCGCCAGCAGCGCTGTTACAGGGGACTATGGCTACACCTTC.

This clone was observed at least ten times. The rearrangement uses TRBV2 and TRBJ1-3; the D is unclear. V was clipped by 4 bases and J by 0 bases, with 10 bases between them. The CDR3 contains 15 residues. The germline gives CDR1 SNHLY, CDR2 FYNNEI. The DNA of the CDR3 is TGTGCCAGCAGTGGAGTGACTTACTCTGGAAACACCATATATTTT. It yields the protein CASSGVTYSGNTIYF.

V usage is TRBV7-2 and J usage is TRBJ2-7, with TRBD2 matching over 7 bases. Trimming at V came to 2 bases and at J to 3 bases, leaving 7 bases not matched to a gene. CDR1 and CDR2 from the germline V gene are SGHTA and FQGNSA. This CDR3 contains 15 residues. CDR3 coding DNA: TGTGCCAGCAGCTTAAGGCTAGCGGTTAACTACGAGCAGTACTTC. The encoded protein is CASSLRLAVNYEQYF.

The chain has TRBV6-6 and TRBJ2-5; 7 positions match TRBD2. CDR1 and CDR2 (germline): MNHNY, SVGAGI (reference sequence). The CDR3 totals 15 residues. V was pared by 0 bases and J by 5 bases, with 6 bases of the junction left unmatched. CDR3: CASSYSDRTSETQYF. The CDR3 nucleotides read TGTGCCAGCAGTTACTCGGATAGGACTAGTGAGACCCAGTACTTC.

V and J are TRBV25-1 and TRBJ2-2; D possibly corresponds to TRBD2 (5 bases). Per the germline V gene, CDR1 is MGHDK and CDR2 is SYGVNS. The CDR3 spans 16 residues. V lost 2 bases and J 4 bases, leaving 14 bases between the germline ends. The CDR3 nucleotides are TGTGCCAGCAGTGAAGTAGCGTGGTCGGGCACCGGGGAGCTGTTTTTT. Translated: CASSEVAWSGTGELFF.

This clone was seen more than once but under ten times. The chain employs TRBV9 and TRBJ1-3; perhaps TRBD1 as D (6 bases). CDR3 length: 14 residues. With 3 bases removed from V and 8 bases from J, the gap between germline ends came to 15 bases. Germline assignment: CDR1 SGDLS and CDR2 YYNGEE. CDR3 in DNA: TGTGCCAGCAGCGCCGGACAGCCCTGGGACACCATATATTTT. It codes for CASSAGQPWDTIYF.

The V and J genes are TRBV5-4 and TRBJ2-5, with D possibly matching TRBD2 (5 bases). Germline values: CDR1 SGHNT, CDR2 YYREEE (reference sequence). This CDR3 spans 15 amino acids. Trimming pared 1 base from V and 3 bases from J, leaving 13 bases between. The CDR3 protein is CASSLSGRVEETQYF. The CDR3 coding sequence is TGTGCCAGCAGCTTGAGCGGCCGGGTAGAAGAGACCCAGTACTTC.

There are a few counts of this clone. The chain employs TRBV7-2 and TRBJ2-3, with 12 bases aligning to TRBD2. CDR3 length: 15 amino acids. CDR1 SGHTA and CDR2 FQGNSA come from the germline V gene. J was trimmed by 4 bases and V by 10 bases; bases with no gene match: 9. The CDR3 sequence is CATARGLAGPDTQYF. The CDR3 DNA reads TGTGCCACTGCTAGGGGACTAGCGGGCCCAGATACGCAGTATTTT. Complete variable domain (other parts from reference TRBV7-2 and TRBJ2-3): GAGVSQSPSNKVTEKGKDVELRCDPISGHTALYWYRQSLGQGLEFLIYFQGNSAPDKSGLPSDRFSAERTGGSVSTLTIQRTQQEDSAVYLCATARGLAGPDTQYFGPGTRLTVL.

This clone came up a few times. V and J are TRBV27 and TRBJ2-5, with 8 positions matching TRBD1. This CDR3 contains 13 residues. Per the germline V gene, CDR1 is MNHEY and CDR2 is SMNVEV (reference sequence). V dropped 7 bases and J dropped 4; count of bases not matched to a gene: 5. The CDR3 spells CASTRQGLETQYF. The CDR3 bases are TGTGCCAGCACCCGACAGGGGCTAGAGACCCAGTACTTC.

The sample holds a few counts of this clone. The CDR3 is CASSGGYSYNEQFF. CDR3 sequence (DNA): TGTGCCAGCAGTGGGGGGTATTCGTACAATGAGCAGTTCTTC. The genes are TRBV27 and TRBJ2-1, with D perhaps matching TRBD2 (6 bases). The CDR3 contains 14 residues. Trimming removed 5 bases from V and 4 bases from J, with 12 bases in between. The V gene's germline CDR1 is MNHEY and CDR2 SMNVEV (reference sequence).

The J gene is TRBJ2-5, the V gene TRBV29-1; 12 positions match TRBD1. The J call could be wrong; TRBJ2-7 is a better fit for the DNA end. The CDR3 runs to 15 residues. The germline V gene has CDR1 SQVTM and CDR2 ANQGSEA. The CDR3 coding sequence is TGCAGCGTAGAACTTTTTGGGACAGGGGGCGCCGAGCAGTACTTC. Its translation is CSVELFGTGGAEQYF.

The V call is TRBV7-2, the J call TRBJ2-2; TRBD2 aligns across 9 bases. The CDR3 runs to 16 residues. The V segment lost 5 bases and the J segment 6 bases; nucleotides outside the gene matches: 10. Germline CDR1 SGHTA, CDR2 FQGNSA. The DNA for the CDR3 is TGTGCCAGCAGCCGCATAGCGGGAGAGCTCTCCGGGGAGCTGTTTTTT. Translating it yields CASSRIAGELSGELFF.